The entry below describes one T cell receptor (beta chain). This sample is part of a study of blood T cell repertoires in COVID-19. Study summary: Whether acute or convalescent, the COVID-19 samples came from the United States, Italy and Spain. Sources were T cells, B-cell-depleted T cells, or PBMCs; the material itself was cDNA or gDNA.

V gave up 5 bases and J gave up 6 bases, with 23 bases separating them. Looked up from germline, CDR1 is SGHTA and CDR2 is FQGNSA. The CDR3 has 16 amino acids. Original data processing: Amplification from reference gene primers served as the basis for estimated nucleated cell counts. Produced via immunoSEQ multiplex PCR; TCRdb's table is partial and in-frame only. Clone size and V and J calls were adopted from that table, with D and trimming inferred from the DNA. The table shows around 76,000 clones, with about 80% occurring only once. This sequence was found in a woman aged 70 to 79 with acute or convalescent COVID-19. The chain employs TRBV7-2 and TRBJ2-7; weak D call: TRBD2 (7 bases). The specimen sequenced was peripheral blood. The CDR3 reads CASSLRRGGTGSEQYF. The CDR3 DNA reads TGTGCCAGCAGCCTCCGTAGGGGGGGCACAGGGAGCGAGCAGTACTTC.